The 20 T cell receptor beta chains in this list originate from one sample, sequenced in a study of blood T cell repertoires in COVID-19 (dated by TCRdb to 2019 to 2021). Library construction relied on the immunoSEQ multiplex PCR assay. The source is immuneACCESS, and TCRdb retained only in-frame sequences with V and J called. Part of the clones is not carried over; for the studies checked, unresolved V genes explain less than half of this, and the remainder is unexplained. The sample data list 95,000 to 110,000 clones, and roughly 84% of these were observed just once. 12% of the sample rests with the top ten. Sequenced sample: peripheral blood. These receptors all stem from a human donor in a cohort sampled during active COVID-19.

The chain uses TRBV19 and TRBJ2-2; 8 bases map to TRBD1. CDR3 length equals 15 residues. Germline CDR1 and CDR2: LNHDA and SQIVND (reference sequence). Trimming cost V 7 bases and J 3 bases; bases outside gene matches: 7. The CDR3 loop reads CASTRTGIDTGELFF. The CDR3 region has the DNA TGTGCCAGTACCAGGACAGGGATCGACACCGGGGAGCTGTTTTTT.

V gene TRBV7-8 combines with J gene TRBJ1-1, with D unresolved. The CDR3 sequence is 14 residues long. Trimming left V 1 base short and J 4 bases short, with 10 bases between. Germline lookup yields CDR1 SGHVS and CDR2 FQNEAQ. DNA of the CDR3: TGTGCCAGCAGCTTAGAGGCGGCGGGCACTGAAGCTTTCTTT. Protein: CASSLEAAGTEAFF.

CDR3 loop: CASSGDRKATEAFF. The CDR3 nucleotides read TGTGCCAGCAGCGGGGACAGGAAGGCCACTGAAGCTTTCTTT. This chain joins TRBV5-6 and TRBJ1-1; 8 bases are a match to TRBD1. Unmatched junction bases numbered 6, after V lost 4 bases and J lost 4 bases. The CDR3 is 14 residues long. The germline V gene encodes CDR1 SGHDT and CDR2 YYEEEE.

This CDR3 is CASSFRGNYHEAFF. The DNA for the CDR3 is TGTGCCAGCAGTTTCCGGGGTAATTACCACGAAGCTTTCTTT. The V gene is TRBV27, the J gene TRBJ1-1; D ambiguous. CDR3 size: 14 residues. Trimming stripped 3 bases from V and 8 bases from J, with 16 bases between. Germline V gene lookup returns CDR1 MNHEY and CDR2 SMNVEV (reference sequence).

The chain combines TRBV2 with TRBJ1-1; TRBD1 might be the D (6 bases). Trimming stripped 6 bases from V and 8 bases from J, with 10 bases between. This CDR3 has 11 residues. CDR1 is SNHLY and CDR2 is FYNNEI in the germline V gene. Here the CDR3 DNA reads TGTGCCAGCAGCGTTGGACAGGAAGCTTTCTTT. This codes for CASSVGQEAFF. The variable domain in full, completed from reference TRBV2 and TRBJ1-1, reads EPEVTQTPSHQVTQMGQEVILRCVPISNHLYFYWYRQILGQKVEFLVSFYNNEISEKSEIFDDQFSVERPDGSNFTLKIRSTKLEDSAMYFCASSVGQEAFFGQGTRLTVV.

This chain connects TRBV5-1 to TRBJ1-1, with TRBD1 identical over 8 bases. This CDR3 has 16 amino acids. Germline CDR1 reads SGHRS; CDR2 reads YFSETQ. With 3 bases clipped from V and 3 bases from J, the junction kept 10 bases outside the gene matches. In DNA, the CDR3 is TGCGCCAGCAGCTCGCAGGGGGCGCCCTTGGACACTGAAGCTTTCTTT. As protein: CASSSQGAPLDTEAFF.

This chain links TRBV18 with TRBJ2-1; TRBD2 matches 12 bases. The CDR3 has 18 residues. After removal of 3 bases from V and 7 bases from J, the junction contained 13 bases not matched to a gene. In germline, CDR1 is KGHSH, CDR2 LQKENI. CDR3 loop: CASSPVPSGGAQRNEQFF. In DNA, the CDR3 is TGTGCCAGCTCACCCGTGCCTAGCGGGGGGGCCCAGAGGAATGAGCAGTTCTTC. The whole variable domain, filled in from reference TRBV18 and TRBJ2-1, reads NAGVMQNPRHLVRRRGQEARLRCSPMKGHSHVYWYRQLPEEGLKFMVYLQKENIIDESGMPKERFSAEFPKEGPSILRIQQVVRGDSAAYFCASSPVPSGGAQRNEQFFGPGTRLTVL.

This chain links TRBV5-1 with TRBJ1-1; possible D gene TRBD1, 5 bases. In germline, CDR1 is SGHRS, CDR2 YFSETQ. There are 14 residues in the CDR3. V dropped 3 bases and J dropped 6 bases, with 15 bases sitting between them. CDR3 bases: TGCGCCAGCAGCTCAGGGATCCTTTCTGCTGAAGCTTTCTTT. Translation gives CASSSGILSAEAFF.

This chain connects TRBV30 to TRBJ1-1; D possibly corresponds to TRBD1 (5 bases). This CDR3 is 13 amino acids long. Germline V gene sequence: CDR1 GTSNPN, CDR2 SVGIG (reference sequence). V lost 5 bases, J lost 4 bases, and 14 bases lay in between. CDR3 residues: CAWDDRQITEAFF. CDR3 nucleotides: TGTGCCTGGGACGATCGACAGATCACTGAAGCTTTCTTT.

This clone was recorded once. CDR3 sequence (DNA): TGTGCCAGCAGCGTAGCGTCTAGCGGGTGGAGTTCCTACAATGAGCAGTTCTTC. Translated: CASSVASSGWSSYNEQFF. This chain connects TRBV9 to TRBJ2-1, with 8 nucleotides matching TRBD2. The J segment lost 1 base and the V segment lost 0 bases, leaving 9 bases of the junction unmatched. The germline V gene encodes CDR1 SGDLS and CDR2 YYNGEE. This CDR3 region has 18 residues.

The chain recombines TRBV6-4 with TRBJ2-6; D remains unclear. CDR3 length: 14 amino acids. In germline, CDR1 is MRHNA, CDR2 SNTAGT. Trimming pared 4 bases from V and 3 bases from J, leaving 7 bases between. The chain's CDR3 is CASSVEVGANVLTF. For the CDR3, the DNA is TGTGCCAGCAGTGTTGAGGTTGGGGCCAACGTCCTGACTTTC.

The genes are TRBV14 and TRBJ2-5; tentative D call: TRBD2 (6 bases). Germline V gives CDR1 SGHDN, CDR2 FVKESK. Trimming pared 4 bases from V and 8 bases from J, leaving 14 bases between. The CDR3 covers 13 residues. The CDR3 loop reads CASSPLASDTQYF. The DNA for the CDR3 is TGTGCCAGCAGCCCCCTAGCGTCGGATACCCAGTACTTC.

The rearrangement joins TRBV5-5 to TRBJ1-3, with 11 bases lining up with TRBD1. The CDR3 is made up of 17 amino acids. V lost 0 bases, J lost 2 bases, and 4 bases stayed unmatched. Looked up from germline, CDR1 is SGHKS and CDR2 is YYEKEE (reference sequence). The CDR3 here is CASSLAPDRGPGNTIYF. In nucleotides, the CDR3 is TGTGCCAGCAGCTTGGCCCCGGACAGGGGGCCTGGAAACACCATATATTTT. The full variable domain, its missing parts supplied by reference TRBV5-5 and TRBJ1-3, is DAGVTQSPTHLIKTRGQQVTLRCSPISGHKSVSWYQQVLGQGPQFIFQYYEKEERGRGNFPDRFSARQFPNYSSELNVNALLLGDSALYLCASSLAPDRGPGNTIYFGEGSWLTVV.

This clone was counted a single time. The chain carries TRBV29-1 and TRBJ2-7, with 10 bases identical to TRBD2. This CDR3 is built from 13 residues. J lost 6 bases, V lost 7 bases, and 9 bases had no gene match. The germline V gene has CDR1 SQVTM and CDR2 ANQGSEA. In DNA form, the CDR3 reads TGCAGCGGCGGTAGCGGGGGGCGAGGCGAGCAGTACTTC. Translated: CSGGSGGRGEQYF.

V usage is TRBV9 and J usage is TRBJ2-1; 11 nucleotides line up with TRBD1. Germline lookup yields CDR1 SGDLS and CDR2 YYNGEE. With V trimmed by 3 bases and J by 4 bases, 3 bases remained unmatched. The CDR3 runs 15 residues. CDR3 DNA: TGTGCCAGCAGCGGGGGGACAGGGGGATACAATGAGCAGTTCTTC. It translates to CASSGGTGGYNEQFF.

This sequence joins TRBV19 and TRBJ1-4, with 7 bases aligning to TRBD1. The length of the CDR3 is 14 residues. V was pared by 9 bases and J by 3 bases, with 7 bases of the junction left unmatched. Germline lookup yields CDR1 LNHDA and CDR2 SQIVND (reference sequence). CDR3 residues: CASRTGDSNEKLFF. CDR3 bases: TGTGCCAGCCGCACAGGGGATTCTAATGAAAAACTGTTTTTT.

In its sample, this clone was seen many times. The rearrangement links TRBV7-6 to TRBJ2-2, with TRBD2 matching 15 bases. Germline CDR1 and CDR2: SGHVS and FNYEAQ. The CDR3 runs to 18 residues. Trimming took 5 bases from V and 4 from J; bases not matched to a gene: 8. CDR3 in amino acids: CASSPRTSGGAGTGELFF. The CDR3 nucleotides are TGTGCCAGCAGCCCCCGGACTAGCGGGGGGGCGGGCACCGGGGAGCTGTTTTTT.

The V call is TRBV5-1, the J call TRBJ2-2; 11 bases are shared with TRBD2. This CDR3 contains 16 residues. Germline CDR1 SGHRS, CDR2 YFSETQ. J was trimmed by 6 bases and V by 3 bases; bases with no gene match: 7. CDR3 sequence (DNA): TGCGCCAGCAGCTCCCTGACTAGCGGGGTGGCCGGGGAGCTGTTTTTT. Amino acid sequence: CASSSLTSGVAGELFF.

This clone appeared a single time. The V call is TRBV19, the J call TRBJ1-2; 8 positions agree with TRBD1. CDR1 is LNHDA, CDR2 SQIVND, per germline (reference sequence). The CDR3 is made up of 14 amino acids. V lost 5 bases and J lost 4; bases outside the gene matches: 6. CDR3 residues: CASSLGQGSYGYTF. CDR3 DNA: TGTGCCAGTAGTCTCGGACAGGGCTCCTATGGCTACACCTTC.

Comment on this clone: The junction departs from the called germline gene at one end, perhaps through a read error. The chain has TRBV7-7 and TRBJ2-5, with 10 bases lining up with TRBD2. Looked up from germline, CDR1 is SSHAT and CDR2 is FNYEAQ (reference sequence). This CDR3 region has 16 residues. The CDR3 DNA reads as TGTGCTAGCAGCTTAGGGCTAGCGGGGGTACTGGAGACCCAGTACTTC. This encodes CASSLGLAGVLETQYF.